This TCR beta chain was identified during a study of vaccination and CD4 T cells after COVID-19. Study at large: Overlapping spike peptides from SARS-CoV-2, HCoV-NL63, HCoV-OC43 and HCoV-229E served to stimulate the cells. Control cultures received a CEFX pool, an HIV-1 Nef pool, or no peptide.

Treatment specified: roughly 10-day PBMC culture with coronavirus spike peptide pools or control peptides (ViraFEST assay). The authors isolated CD4+ T cells by negative selection after less than 12 days of culture. Notes on this clonotype: Its antigen remains unidentified.

Germline V gene sequence: CDR1 SNHLY, CDR2 FYNNEI. The V gene lost 4 bases and the J gene lost 2 bases, with 12 bases spanning the gap. This CDR3 region has 14 residues. The assay that was used to sequence DNA from cultured CD4+ T cells was the Oncomine TCR Beta short-read assay. Genomic DNA was drawn out of CD4+ T cells grown in culture. TCRdb reanalysed the PCR reads using MiXCR and keeps one entry per CDR3 protein. Seen here are 9,500 to 15,000 distinct CDR3 sequences, approximately 50% observed once, and the top ten hold about 19%. Sequenced: CD4+ T cells from blood, cultured in vitro. The chain links TRBV2 to TRBJ2-7; possibly TRBD1 or TRBD2 for D (5 bases each). The receptor's source is a human donor who had recovered from COVID-19. This CDR3 reads CASSVLRGPYEQYF. CDR3 sequence (DNA): TGTGCCAGCAGTGTTTTGAGGGGCCCCTACGAGCAGTACTTC.